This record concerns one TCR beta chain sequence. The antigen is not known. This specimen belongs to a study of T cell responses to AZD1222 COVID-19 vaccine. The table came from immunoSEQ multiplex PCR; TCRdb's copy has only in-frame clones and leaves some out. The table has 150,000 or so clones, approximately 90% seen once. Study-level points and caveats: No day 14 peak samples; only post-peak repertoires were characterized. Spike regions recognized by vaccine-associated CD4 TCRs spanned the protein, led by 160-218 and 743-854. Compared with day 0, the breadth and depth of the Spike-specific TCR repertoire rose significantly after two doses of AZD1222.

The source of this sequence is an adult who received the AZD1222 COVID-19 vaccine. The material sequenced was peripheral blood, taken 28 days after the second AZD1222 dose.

CDR3 amino acids: CASGSGVGELFF. The CDR3 DNA reads TGTGCTAGTGGTTCAGGGGTCGGGGAGCTGTTTTTT. This chain uses TRBV12-5 with TRBJ2-2; weak D call: TRBD1 (6 bases). Germline assignment: CDR1 LGHNT and CDR2 FRNRAP. The CDR3 runs 12 residues. V lost 4 bases to trimming and J lost 7 bases, with 7 bases between them.